The 8 T cell receptor beta chains presented below share a single source sample, sequenced in a study of cytotoxic CD8 clonotypes in ibrutinib-treated CLL. The repertoire was sequenced with immunoSEQ multiplex PCR; TCRdb's copy has only in-frame clones and lacks some. Found here are about 43,000 clones, 69% of them singletons; the top ten hold 9.5% to 15%. This sample comprised PBMCs, obtained after 12 months of ibrutinib treatment. The receptors come from a human donor with chronic lymphocytic leukemia.

Comments on this clone: The junction and the germline gene differ at one end; a read error may be behind it. The V call is TRBV6-1, the J call TRBJ2-7; D is possibly TRBD2 (5 bases). This CDR3 has 12 amino acids. The germline V gene encodes CDR1 MNHNS and CDR2 SASEGT. The CDR3 bases are TGTGCCAGCAGTGAAGCTAGGACTCCTGGGGACTTC. This gives the protein CASSEARTPGDF.

The gene calls are TRBV11-3 and TRBJ2-1; no clear D gene. Trimming shortened V by 2 bases and J by 4 bases, and 3 bases separated the two germline ends. The CDR3 runs to 12 residues. Germline-derived CDR1 and CDR2 are SGHNT and YENEEA. This CDR3 reads CASSLRYNEQFF. CDR3 DNA sequence: TGTGCCAGCAGCTTAAGGTACAATGAGCAGTTCTTC. Full variable domain (rest looked up from reference TRBV11-3 and TRBJ2-1): EAGVVQSPRYKIIEKKQPVAFWCNPISGHNTLYWYLQNLGQGPELLIRYENEEAVDDSQLPKDRFSAERLKGVDSTLKIQPAELGDSAVYLCASSLRYNEQFFGPGTRLTVL.

This clone was found a few times. J is TRBJ1-4 and V is TRBV7-9; D not certain. The V gene's germline CDR1 is SEHNR and CDR2 FQNEAQ (reference sequence). The CDR3 length is 12 residues. V dropped 7 bases and J dropped 3 bases, with 6 bases sitting between them. CDR3 DNA: TGTGCCAGCACCAGTTCTAATGAAAAACTGTTTTTT. The encoded protein is CASTSSNEKLFF.

The chain recombines TRBV4-1 with TRBJ1-5, with a tentative D call TRBD1 (5 bases). Germline V lookup: CDR1 MGHRA, CDR2 YSYEKL. The CDR3 is 15 amino acids. The germline V and J ends were trimmed by 3 bases and 2 bases, with 11 bases remaining between them. As DNA, the CDR3 is TGCGCCAGCAGCCAGTGGGGGTATGGCAATCAGCCCCAGCATTTT. It yields the protein CASSQWGYGNQPQHF.

This clone was seen a handful of times. This chain connects TRBV30 to TRBJ1-5, with 7 bases matching TRBD1. This CDR3 comprises 14 residues. Germline loops: CDR1 GTSNPN, CDR2 SVGIG (reference sequence). Trimming removed 3 bases from V and 2 bases from J; junction bases left unmatched: 4. The CDR3, as DNA: TGTGCCTGGAGCGGAGGGGGCGGCAATCAGCCCCAGCATTTT. This codes for CAWSGGGGNQPQHF.

This clone was counted only a few times. Here the CDR3 reads CASSDPGLAGATDTQYF. The CDR3 DNA reads TGTGCCAGCAGCGACCCTGGACTAGCGGGGGCCACAGATACGCAGTATTTT. The V and J genes are TRBV21-1 and TRBJ2-3; TRBD2 is the table's D call, not checked against the DNA. TRBV21-1 constitutes a pseudogene. This CDR3 has 17 amino acids.

The CDR3 sequence: CASSTGDRPYEQYF. As DNA, the CDR3 is TGTGCCAGCAGCACGGGGGACCGACCCTACGAGCAGTACTTC. V gene TRBV5-6 combines with J gene TRBJ2-7; D is perhaps TRBD2 (6 bases). Trimming cost V 4 bases and J 2 bases, with 13 bases left between them. Germline V gene lookup returns CDR1 SGHDT and CDR2 YYEEEE. This CDR3 has 14 amino acids.

The CDR3 region has the DNA TGTGCCAGCAGCTTTCGGCCCCTCGGGGCCGGCAATTCACCCCTCCACTTT. Its translation: CASSFRPLGAGNSPLHF. The genes are TRBV7-3 and TRBJ1-6; possibly TRBD1 for D (5 bases). Between the trimmed V and J ends, which lost 3 bases and 7 bases, there was a span of 19 bases. The CDR3 runs 17 residues. CDR1 is SGHTA, CDR2 FQGTGA, per germline.